This T cell receptor beta chain came from a study of a mutant IDH1 vaccine in newly diagnosed glioma. At the level of the study: Vaccine administration was initiated 4-6 weeks following radiotherapy alone, or with temozolomide cycles. The treated population exhibited a male proportion of roughly 62%, a female proportion of around 38%, and a mean age of around 40 years.

This clone was seen only once. Its antigen is currently unknown. CDR1 SGHRS and CDR2 YFSETQ come from the germline V gene. Losses at the gene ends were 0 bases for V and 1 base for J; bases not matched to a gene: 3. The CDR3 contains 15 residues. As to time point: week 23, last vaccination. All doses held 300 ug of mutant IDH1 20-mer peptide, with topical imiquimod. Clones were sequenced by immunoSEQ multiplex PCR, and TCRdb holds only the in-frame ones, with some missing. The sample lists approximately 60,000 clones, about 81% occurring once. The sequencing here drew on PBMCs, taken from a glioma patient whose treatment included an IDH1 peptide vaccine. The chain carries TRBV5-1 and TRBJ1-1; 7 bases align to TRBD1. This receptor was identified in a woman in her thirties or forties with glioma. Some clones in this sample may be carry-over from other donors' samples. DNA for the CDR3: TGCGCCAGCAGCTTGGAAGGGGGCGCGAACACTGAAGCTTTCTTT. It codes for CASSLEGGANTEAFF.